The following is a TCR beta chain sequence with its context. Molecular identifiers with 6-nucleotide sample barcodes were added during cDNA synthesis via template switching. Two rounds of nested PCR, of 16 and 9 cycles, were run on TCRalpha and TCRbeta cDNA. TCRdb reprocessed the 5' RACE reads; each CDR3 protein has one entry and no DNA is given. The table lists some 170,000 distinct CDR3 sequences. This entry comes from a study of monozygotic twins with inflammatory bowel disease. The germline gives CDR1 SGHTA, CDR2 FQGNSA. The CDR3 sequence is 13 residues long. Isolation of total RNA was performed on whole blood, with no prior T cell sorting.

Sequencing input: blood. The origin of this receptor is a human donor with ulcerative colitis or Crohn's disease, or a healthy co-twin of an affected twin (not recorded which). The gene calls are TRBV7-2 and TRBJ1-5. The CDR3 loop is CASSLVGEQPQHF. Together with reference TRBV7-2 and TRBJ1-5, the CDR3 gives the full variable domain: GAGVSQSPSNKVTEKGKDVELRCDPISGHTALYWYRQSLGQGLEFLIYFQGNSAPDKSGLPSDRFSAERTGGSVSTLTIQRTQQEDSAVYLCASSLVGEQPQHFGDGTRLSIL.